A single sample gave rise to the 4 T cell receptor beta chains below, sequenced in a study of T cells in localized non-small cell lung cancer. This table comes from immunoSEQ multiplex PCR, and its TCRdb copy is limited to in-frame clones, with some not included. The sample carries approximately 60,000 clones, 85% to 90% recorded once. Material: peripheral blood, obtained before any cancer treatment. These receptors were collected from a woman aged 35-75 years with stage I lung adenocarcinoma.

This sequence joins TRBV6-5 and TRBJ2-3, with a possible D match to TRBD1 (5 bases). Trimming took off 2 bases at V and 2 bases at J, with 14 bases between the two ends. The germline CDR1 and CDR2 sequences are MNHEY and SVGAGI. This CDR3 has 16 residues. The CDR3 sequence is CASSYQGYQATDTQYF. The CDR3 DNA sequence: TGTGCCAGCAGTTACCAGGGTTATCAAGCCACAGATACGCAGTATTTT.

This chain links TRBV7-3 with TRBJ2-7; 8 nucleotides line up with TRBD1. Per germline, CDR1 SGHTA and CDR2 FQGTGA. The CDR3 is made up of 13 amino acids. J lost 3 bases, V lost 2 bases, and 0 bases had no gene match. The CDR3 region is CASSLDRGYEQYF. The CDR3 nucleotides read TGTGCCAGCAGCTTAGACAGGGGCTACGAGCAGTACTTC.

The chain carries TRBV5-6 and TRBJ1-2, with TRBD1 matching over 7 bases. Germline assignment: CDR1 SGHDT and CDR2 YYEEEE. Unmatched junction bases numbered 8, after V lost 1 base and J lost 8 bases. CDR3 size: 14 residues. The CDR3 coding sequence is TGTGCCAGCAGCTTGCAAGGGGGCGAAAGGGGCTACACCTTC. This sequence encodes CASSLQGGERGYTF.

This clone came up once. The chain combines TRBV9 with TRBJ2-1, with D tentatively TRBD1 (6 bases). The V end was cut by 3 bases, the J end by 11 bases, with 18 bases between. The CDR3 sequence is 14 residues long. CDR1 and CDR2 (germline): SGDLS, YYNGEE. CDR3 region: CASSANRDAGKQFF. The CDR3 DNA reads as TGTGCCAGCAGCGCCAACAGGGACGCCGGTAAGCAGTTCTTC.